This is a list of T cell receptor beta chains from one sample in a study of somatic mutations in cytotoxic T cells in rheumatoid arthritis. Sequencing was performed with immunoSEQ multiplex PCR; in TCRdb, only in-frame clones are kept and a portion is missing. The table shows more than 9,000 clones, with under 95% occurring only once. Sequenced material: CD8+ T cells sorted from blood. The receptors derive from a woman aged 18-35 years with rheumatoid arthritis. Both conserved end residues are part of each CDR3. The order of the fields is J gene, clone size, D gene, V gene, CDR3 protein, CDR3 DNA. The D gene is left open where the match is weak. The size field is filled for only some rows; it gives once, few, many or a size class.

TRBJ2-2 - TRBD2 TRBV9 CASSLGTTNTGELFF TGTGCCAGCAGCTTGGGGACTACGAACACCGGGGAGCTGTTTTTT
TRBJ2-7 - TRBD1 TRBV5-1 CASSSNYRDRGGEQYF TGCGCCAGCAGCTCCAACTACCGGGACAGGGGGGGCGAGCAGTACTTC
TRBJ1-1 - TRBD1 TRBV7-3 CASSLGTKENRDRNTEAFF TGTGCCAGCAGCTTGGGAACGAAAGAGAACCGGGACAGGAACACTGAAGCTTTCTTT
TRBJ2-7 - - TRBV19 CASSIGDGGIHEQYF TGTGCCAGTAGTATCGGAGACGGAGGCATCCACGAGCAGTACTTC
TRBJ1-2 - TRBD1 TRBV4-3 CASSQEAGGRNYGYTF TGCGCCAGCAGCCAAGAAGCAGGGGGCAGAAACTATGGCTACACCTTC
TRBJ2-7 - - TRBV5-4 CASSFVGSYEQYF TGTGCCAGCAGCTTTGTCGGCTCCTACGAGCAGTACTTC
TRBJ2-7 - - TRBV27 CASSLRAPAARNYEQYF TGTGCCAGCAGTTTAAGAGCCCCGGCGGCTCGAAACTACGAGCAGTACTTC
TRBJ1-5 - - TRBV5-5 CASSLAFGVIRSQPQHF TGTGCCAGCAGCTTGGCCTTCGGGGTGATTCGGAGTCAGCCCCAGCATTTT
TRBJ2-7 - TRBD2 TRBV6-5 CASSGRLAASYEQYF TGTGCCAGCAGTGGCCGACTAGCCGCCTCCTACGAGCAGTACTTC
TRBJ2-3 - - TRBV28 CASSHPAGRLGDTQYF TGTGCCAGCAGTCACCCCGCCGGGAGATTAGGCGATACGCAGTATTTT
TRBJ1-2 - TRBD1 TRBV7-9 CASSPRDRGFYGYTF TGTGCCAGCAGCCCGCGGGACAGGGGCTTCTATGGCTACACCTTC
TRBJ1-5 few - TRBV30 CAYRDTRNSNNQPQHF TGTGCCTACCGGGACACCAGGAATAGTAACAATCAGCCCCAGCATTTT
TRBJ2-7 - TRBD2 TRBV7-3 CASSPPGLAGGRSPYEQYF TGTGCCAGCAGCCCGCCCGGACTAGCGGGGGGCCGCTCCCCCTACGAGCAGTACTTC
TRBJ2-3 - - TRBV4-1 CASSQGAGDTQYF TGCGCCAGCAGCCAAGGAGCCGGGGATACGCAGTATTTT
TRBJ2-7 - TRBD2 TRBV11-2 CASSWGGNEQYF TGTGCCAGCTCCTGGGGGGGGAACGAGCAGTACTTC
TRBJ2-7 - TRBD1 TRBV10-1 CASSESGTGSHEQYF TGCGCCAGCAGTGAGTCAGGGACAGGGAGCCACGAGCAGTACTTC
TRBJ2-1 once - TRBV25-1 CASSGMGQGNEQFF TGTGCCAGCAGTGGGATGGGGCAGGGCAATGAGCAGTTCTTC
TRBJ2-3 - - TRBV27 CASSLKALRGTDTQYF TGTGCCAGCAGTTTAAAGGCCCTGCGGGGCACAGATACGCAGTATTTT
TRBJ1-2 - - TRBV5-4 CASSLGGSYGYTF TGTGCCAGCAGCTTGGGAGGTTCTTATGGCTACACCTTC
TRBJ1-4 few - TRBV4-1 CASSQDSGGVNEKLFF TGCGCCAGCAGCCAAGATTCGGGGGGTGTTAATGAAAAACTGTTTTTT
TRBJ2-3 - - TRBV7-8 CASSPGEGTDTQYF TGTGCCAGCAGCCCTGGTGAGGGCACAGATACGCAGTATTTT
TRBJ2-7 - TRBD1 TRBV18 CASSPPGRLQGSRTPYPPDEQYF TGTGCCAGCTCACCACCGGGGCGGTTACAGGGGAGTCGAACCCCCTACCCCCCCGACGAGCAGTACTTC
TRBJ1-3 - TRBD1 TRBV25-1 CASSEWDSGGNTIYF TGTGCCAGCAGTGAATGGGACAGCGGAGGAAACACCATATATTTT
TRBJ2-7 large - TRBV2 CASSEAGAYEQYF TGTGCCAGCAGTGAAGCAGGGGCGTACGAGCAGTACTTC
TRBJ2-5 - - TRBV7-9 CASSLIGGPLIQETQYF TGTGCCAGCAGCCTTATAGGAGGACCGCTAATACAAGAGACCCAGTACTTC
TRBJ2-7 - - TRBV6-5 CASSYSRGWVYEQYF TGTGCCAGCAGTTACTCACGGGGTTGGGTCTACGAGCAGTACTTC
TRBJ1-2 - TRBD1 TRBV25-1 CASSGKQGKESGYTF TGTGCCAGCAGTGGGAAACAGGGGAAGGAGAGTGGCTACACCTTC
TRBJ2-7 - TRBD1 TRBV28 CASSWTGSYEQYF TGTGCCAGCAGTTGGACAGGATCCTACGAGCAGTACTTC
TRBJ1-2 - - TRBV7-8 CASSLARGSIVFGYTF TGTGCCAGCAGCTTAGCCCGCGGATCCATAGTCTTTGGCTACACCTTC
TRBJ2-5 - - TRBV30 CAAYSIQETQYF TGTGCCGCCTACTCCATCCAAGAGACCCAGTACTTC
TRBJ2-3 - TRBD1 TRBV6-4 CASSDGTGGTDTQYF TGTGCCAGCAGTGACGGGACAGGGGGCACAGATACGCAGTATTTT
TRBJ2-1 - - TRBV19 CASSIQGHPYNEQFF TGTGCCAGTAGTATACAGGGACATCCTTACAATGAGCAGTTCTTC
TRBJ2-2 - - TRBV25-1 CASSEFLSGSTGELFF TGTGCCAGCAGTGAATTTCTCTCCGGGAGCACCGGGGAGCTGTTTTTT
TRBJ2-5 - TRBD1 TRBV6-6 CASSYPRDRVEETQYF TGTGCCAGCAGTTACCCCCGGGACAGGGTCGAAGAGACCCAGTACTTC
TRBJ1-5 - - TRBV7-9 CASSPLVTGNQPQHF TGTGCCAGCAGCCCATTGGTTACGGGCAATCAGCCCCAGCATTTT
TRBJ2-3 - TRBD1 TRBV29-1 CSVSTTGLVTDTQYF TGCAGCGTTTCCACGACAGGGTTGGTCACAGATACGCAGTATTTT
TRBJ2-1 - - TRBV27 CASSPIGVRAGPYNEQFF TGTGCCAGCAGTCCTATCGGGGTTCGGGCCGGCCCTTACAATGAGCAGTTCTTC